These T cell receptor beta chains were read from a single sample in a study of OX40 agonist ivuxolimab in advanced cancers. TCRdb's copy holds only in-frame clones and misses some; the assay was immunoSEQ multiplex PCR. The repertoire has some 35,000 clones, about 82% of them found once; the top ten carry more than 20%. The material was CD4+ or CD8+ T cells sorted from blood, obtained in a trial of the OX40 agonist ivuxolimab. These receptors came from an adult with an advanced solid tumor such as melanoma, head and neck, liver or kidney cancer. CDR3s include the opening cysteine and the closing phenylalanine or tryptophan. A D gene is named only where the DNA matches it firmly. Not every row has a clone size; where given, it reads once, few, many or a size class.

CDR3 DNA: TGTGCCAGCAGTTTAACTTGGGGGGTCCTGACTTTC
CDR3 protein: CASSLTWGVLTF
D gene: -
clone size: -
V gene: TRBV27
J gene: TRBJ2-6

CDR3 DNA: TGCAGTGCCCAGACACCTGAAGCTTTCTTT
CDR3 protein: CSAQTPEAFF
D gene: -
clone size: -
V gene: TRBV20-1
J gene: TRBJ1-1

CDR3 DNA: TGCGCCAGCAGCTTGTGGGAGGGCAATGAGCAGTTCTTC
CDR3 protein: CASSLWEGNEQFF
D gene: TRBD2
clone size: -
V gene: TRBV5-1
J gene: TRBJ2-1

CDR3 DNA: TGTGCCAGCAGCCAAGAGATGGCTAGCGGGAGCTACAATGAGCAGTTCTTC
CDR3 protein: CASSQEMASGSYNEQFF
D gene: TRBD2
clone size: few
V gene: TRBV4-2
J gene: TRBJ2-1

CDR3 DNA: TGTGCCAGCAGTCCCCGGACCGGGACTAGCAGAGAGACCCAGTACTTC
CDR3 protein: CASSPRTGTSRETQYF
D gene: TRBD2
clone size: once
V gene: TRBV7-9
J gene: TRBJ2-5

CDR3 DNA: TGTGCCAGCAGTCCCTCCGGGTACGACGAAAACATTCAGTACTTC
CDR3 protein: CASSPSGYDENIQYF
D gene: -
clone size: -
V gene: TRBV6-5
J gene: TRBJ2-4

CDR3 DNA: TGTGCCAGCAGTAACGACAGGGGAAACACCATATATTTT
CDR3 protein: CASSNDRGNTIYF
D gene: -
clone size: -
V gene: TRBV27
J gene: TRBJ1-3

CDR3 DNA: TGTGCCAGTAGTATAGGCTACGGGACGGATACCTACGAGCAGTACTTC
CDR3 protein: CASSIGYGTDTYEQYF
D gene: -
clone size: -
V gene: TRBV19
J gene: TRBJ2-7

CDR3 DNA: TGTGCCAGCAGCATCGGACAGGGGTTTTCGAATGAGCAGTTCTTC
CDR3 protein: CASSIGQGFSNEQFF
D gene: TRBD1
clone size: -
V gene: TRBV6-5
J gene: TRBJ2-1

CDR3 DNA: TGTGCCAGCAGCTCAAAGGACATCTTTATTACCAAAAACATTCAGTACTTC
CDR3 protein: CASSSKDIFITKNIQYF
D gene: -
clone size: -
V gene: TRBV11-3
J gene: TRBJ2-4

CDR3 DNA: TGTGCCAGTAGTATGACTAGCGGAGACCGAATATACAATGAGCAGTTCTTC
CDR3 protein: CASSMTSGDRIYNEQFF
D gene: TRBD2
clone size: -
V gene: TRBV19
J gene: TRBJ2-1

CDR3 DNA: TGTGCCAGCAACCTCGGAGGGGCCTGGCAGCCCCAGCATTTT
CDR3 protein: CASNLGGAWQPQHF
D gene: -
clone size: -
V gene: TRBV9
J gene: TRBJ1-5

CDR3 DNA: TGTGCCAGCAGCTTAGTACCCGGGAGCTCCTACAATGAGCAGTTCTTC
CDR3 protein: CASSLVPGSSYNEQFF
D gene: -
clone size: -
V gene: TRBV7-2
J gene: TRBJ2-1

CDR3 DNA: TGTGCCAGCTCACCACGACAGGGTGAAGCTTTCTTT
CDR3 protein: CASSPRQGEAFF
D gene: TRBD1
clone size: -
V gene: TRBV18
J gene: TRBJ1-1